This T cell receptor (beta chain) was found in a study of siplizumab effects on memory and regulatory T cells. This clone was found once. As yet, its antigen is unknown. General study points: Proliferating siplizumab-culture Treg suppressive function went unconfirmed.

This CDR3 spans 16 amino acids. The germline V gene encodes CDR1 LNHNV and CDR2 YYDKDF (reference sequence). V was cut by 3 bases and J by 1 base, with 13 bases left in between. Method: immunoSEQ multiplex PCR; TCRdb's copy keeps in-frame clones and lacks some. The profile covers about 120,000 clones, with around 93% appearing a single time and 0.16% taken by the ten largest. The sequence derives from a human donor in good health. The V and J genes are TRBV15 and TRBJ1-5; D is uncertain. The sample consisted of non-Treg CD4+ T cells sorted from blood. Here the CDR3 DNA reads TGTGCCACCAGCAGGGAATCGCTATTAAGCAATCAGCCCCAGCATTTT. Residues: CATSRESLLSNQPQHF. The full variable domain, completed using reference TRBV15 and TRBJ1-5, is DAMVIQNPRYQVTQFGKPVTLSCSQTLNHNVMYWYQQKSSQAPKLLFHYYDKDFNNEADTPDNFQSRRPNTSFCFLDIRSPGLGDTAMYLCATSRESLLSNQPQHFGDGTRLSIL.